Here is one T cell receptor beta chain with its context. Its antigen is unknown. The authors amplified TCR beta CDR3 regions from RNA transcripts. After a first-round RT-PCR with HTBI primers, a second-round multiplex PCR was run. TCRdb passed the multiplex PCR reads through MiXCR, listing each CDR3 protein once. The sample has just over 600,000 distinct CDR3 sequences, 20% to 25% seen once. The sample is drawn from a study of Graves' ophthalmopathy and Graves' hyperthyroidism. Study results and limitations: Most expanded clonotypes from thyroid (those above 0.001 frequency) were also found in blood.

Germline values: CDR1 MNHNS, CDR2 SASEGT. V dropped 4 bases and J dropped 0; count of bases not matched to a gene: 0. The CDR3 contains 15 residues. Hyperthyroidism patients, aged 18 to 65, were newly diagnosed, under 2 months' duration. PBMCs stemmed from over 8 ml of fresh peripheral blood. What was sequenced was peripheral blood. This TCR was sampled from a young woman with stable Graves' hyperthyroidism. Some clones in this sample may be carry-over from other donors' samples. The chain employs TRBV6-1 and TRBJ2-7; the match to TRBD2 covers 13 bases. CDR3 DNA sequence: TGTGCCAGCAGTGGGACTAGCGGGGGCTCCTACGAGCAGTACTTC. It yields the protein CASSGTSGGSYEQYF.